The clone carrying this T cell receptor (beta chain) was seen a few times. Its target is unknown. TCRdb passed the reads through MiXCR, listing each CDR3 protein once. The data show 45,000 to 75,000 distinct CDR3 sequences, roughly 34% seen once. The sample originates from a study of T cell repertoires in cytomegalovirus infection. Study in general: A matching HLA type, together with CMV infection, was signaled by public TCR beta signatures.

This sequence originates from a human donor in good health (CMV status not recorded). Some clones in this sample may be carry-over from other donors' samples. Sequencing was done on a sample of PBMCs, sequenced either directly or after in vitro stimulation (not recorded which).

Here the CDR3 reads CASSWTDQGRAFF. DNA of the CDR3: TGTGCCAGCAGCTGGACGGATCAGGGGCGGGCTTTCTTT. The chain uses TRBV7-2 and TRBJ1-1; D might be TRBD1 (6 bases). Deletions cut 4 bases from V and 11 bases from J, with 17 bases between. The CDR3 extends over 13 amino acids. The V gene's germline CDR1 is SGHTA and CDR2 FQGNSA.